This TCR beta chain was recorded in a study of T cell changes during pregnancy in multiple sclerosis. Sequenced by immunoSEQ multiplex PCR; TCRdb stores in-frame clones only, minus some. Of about 43,000 clones in the sample, under 95% were seen once. CDR3 size: 14 residues. V was clipped by 5 bases and J by 7 bases, with 17 bases between them. Per germline, CDR1 LGHNA and CDR2 YNFKEQ. The J gene is TRBJ1-2, the V gene TRBV4-2; D unclear. The sample was PBMCs (not recorded whether the cells were cultured). The sequence was obtained from a female donor with multiple sclerosis, enrolled in a pregnancy study. The CDR3 nucleotides are TGTGCCAGCAGCTTGCTAGCACTTTCGTCTGGCTACACCTTC. It translates to CASSLLALSSGYTF.